This T cell receptor (beta chain) stems from a study of blood T cells in healthy people across ages. Study-wide findings and caveats: More naive CD4+ cells and higher diversity were found in long-lived than in aged donors.

The CDR3 covers 15 residues. The V and J ends lost 5 bases and 4 bases, in that order; junction bases with no gene match: 7. Germline CDR1 reads MDHEN; CDR2 reads SYDVKM. Roughly 10 milliliters of peripheral blood were drawn from each donor into EDTA-treated tubes. Total RNA amounts of at least 5.5 micrograms were extracted per sample. A few counts support this clonotype. Its antigen is not identified. Together with a sample-barcoded 5' primer, a J-beta primer mix was included in a second PCR lasting roughly 6 to 12 cycles. Each cDNA molecule carried a tag from a template-switch adaptor that contained 12 random nucleotides. TCRdb recomputed calls from the 5' RACE reads with MiXCR, one row per CDR3 protein. The sample records some 320,000 distinct CDR3 sequences, roughly 29% being singletons.

The sequencing input was blood. This receptor was taken from a woman aged 70-85 years in good health. The chain employs TRBV28 and TRBJ1-4; 7 positions match TRBD1. CDR3 protein: CASSPRTGGNEKLFF. The CDR3 DNA follows: TGTGCCAGCAGTCCCCGGACAGGCGGTAATGAAAAACTGTTTTTT.